The 15 T cell receptor beta chains listed next were all sequenced from one sample in a study of blood T cells in healthy people across ages. Sample-barcoded 5' priming and a J-beta primer mix drove a second PCR of about 7 to 12 cycles. TCRdb itself ran the 5' RACE reads through MiXCR, one entry per CDR3 protein. The sample shows around 990,000 distinct CDR3 sequences, approximately 25% of them seen only once. These records were also assigned to another study, of T cells of mothers and their children.

The sequenced material came from blood. The receptor set was obtained from a girl aged 2 to 10 in good health.

The table lists this clonotype with a few counts. The V and J genes are TRBV29-1 and TRBJ2-5; TRBD2 agrees at 8 bases. V trimming: 2 bases; J trimming: 6 bases; junction bases outside the gene matches: 11. In germline, CDR1 is SQVTM, CDR2 ANQGSEA. The CDR3 contains 15 residues. In nucleotides, the CDR3 is TGCAGCGTTGAAAAACTCGGACTAGCCGGGAAGACCCAGTACTTC. It yields the protein CSVEKLGLAGKTQYF.

The sample holds a few counts of this clonotype. The V and J genes are TRBV29-1 and TRBJ2-1; 11 bases align to TRBD2. The trim removed 7 bases at V and 4 bases at J, leaving 3 bases unmatched. This CDR3 has 13 residues. Germline V gene lookup returns CDR1 SQVTM and CDR2 ANQGSEA. The CDR3: CSGRTSGYNEQFF. As DNA, the CDR3 is TGCAGCGGTAGGACTAGCGGGTACAATGAGCAGTTCTTC.

The chain carries TRBV28 and TRBJ2-7; no definite D call. CDR3 size: 12 residues. CDR1 is MDHEN, CDR2 SYDVKM, per germline. With 6 bases removed from V and 6 bases from J, the gap between germline ends came to 12 bases. The CDR3, as DNA: TGTGCCAGCAGCGAAGGGTACGGCGAGCAGTACTTC. Translating gives CASSEGYGEQYF.

In this sample, this clonotype turned up a few times. This rearrangement joins TRBV6-6 to TRBJ2-5; 9 positions agree with TRBD1. The J call is uncertain, as TRBJ2-7 better fits the DNA end. CDR3 size: 15 residues. Germline V lookup: CDR1 MNHNY, CDR2 SVGAGI (reference sequence). The CDR3 DNA sequence: TGTGCCAGCAGTACCCGACAGGGGGTGGTCTACGAGCAGTACTTC. Amino acid sequence: CASSTRQGVVYEQYF.

This clonotype appeared a few times. This chain uses TRBV29-1 with TRBJ2-3; the D gene is possibly TRBD2 (5 bases). Trimming pared 5 bases from V and 1 base from J, leaving 7 bases between. Germline CDR1 SQVTM, CDR2 ANQGSEA. CDR3 length equals 12 residues. For the CDR3, the DNA is TGCAGCGTTCCAGCGGGCACAGATACGCAGTATTTT. Translated, it gives CSVPAGTDTQYF.

This clonotype has more than one count but fewer than ten. Possible read error: a much larger clone is one base away. The chain employs TRBV5-1 and TRBJ1-5, with D unresolved. The ends were cut back, 0 bases at V and 4 bases at J, with 8 bases in the middle. Germline-derived CDR1 and CDR2 are SGHRS and YFSETQ. The CDR3 has 14 residues. The CDR3 reads CASSLEAGNQPQHF. Written as DNA, the CDR3 is TGCGCCAGCAGCTTGGAAGCGGGGAATCAGCCCCAGCATTTT. The full variable domain, completed using reference TRBV5-1 and TRBJ1-5, is KAGVTQTPRYLIKTRGQQVTLSCSPISGHRSVSWYQQTPGQGLQFLFEYFSETQRNKGNFPGRFSGRQFSNSRSEMNVSTLELGDSALYLCASSLEAGNQPQHFGDGTRLSIL.

This chain uses TRBV7-2 with TRBJ1-2, with D maybe TRBD1 (5 bases). Trimming left V 1 base short and J 7 bases short, with 16 bases between. The CDR3 has 15 residues. From germline, CDR1 is SGHTA and CDR2 FQGNSA. The CDR3 loop is CASSLEPGNYFGYTF. CDR3 DNA: TGTGCCAGCAGCTTAGAACCAGGGAACTATTTTGGCTACACCTTC.

The chain is built from TRBV27 and TRBJ2-5; D gene ambiguous. V was cut by 9 bases and J by 4 bases, with 3 bases left in between. Germline CDR1 reads MNHEY; CDR2 reads SMNVEV (reference sequence). The CDR3 runs 9 residues. CDR3 sequence reads: CARPETQYF. CDR3 bases: TGTGCCAGACCAGAGACCCAGTACTTC.

In its sample, this clonotype was seen many times. The chain employs TRBV3-1 and TRBJ2-5, with D possibly TRBD2 on 6 matching bases. This CDR3 is built from 16 residues. Deletions cut 1 base from V and 4 bases from J, with 16 bases between. Germline V gene data show CDR1 as LGHDT and CDR2 as YNNKEL (reference sequence). As DNA, the CDR3 is TGTGCCAGCAGCCAAGCCCCACCTGCCGGGGGAGAGACCCAGTACTTC. Translation: CASSQAPPAGGETQYF.

This chain joins TRBV7-2 and TRBJ1-5, with D uncertain. V was trimmed by 5 bases and J by 0 bases, leaving 5 bases between them. This CDR3 comprises 13 residues. The germline V gene encodes CDR1 SGHTA and CDR2 FQGNSA. The CDR3 loop reads CASSGYSNQPQHF. In nucleotides, the CDR3 is TGTGCCAGCAGCGGATATAGCAATCAGCCCCAGCATTTT.

The rearrangement joins TRBV20-1 to TRBJ1-3; 8 bases align to TRBD1. The trim removed 5 bases at V and 2 bases at J, leaving 2 bases unmatched. CDR3 length equals 13 residues. Germline assignment: CDR1 DFQATT and CDR2 SNEGSKA (reference sequence). CDR3 sequence (DNA): TGCAGTGCTCCAGGGGGCCCTGGAAACACCATATATTTT. It codes for CSAPGGPGNTIYF.

The table lists this clonotype with a few counts. The chain employs TRBV6-5 and TRBJ2-7, with 10 bases that match TRBD1. With V trimmed by 6 bases and J by 6 bases, 8 bases remained unmatched. CDR1 and CDR2 from the germline V gene are MNHEY and SVGAGI. The length of the CDR3 is 14 residues. The CDR3 is CASSVTGGGSEQYF. As DNA, the CDR3 is TGTGCCAGCAGCGTGACAGGGGGCGGTTCCGAGCAGTACTTC.

This clonotype was seen ten or more times. V and J are TRBV9 and TRBJ1-2; unclear D gene. Trimming took off 0 bases at V and 4 bases at J, with 4 bases between the two ends. This CDR3 is built from 12 residues. Germline CDR1 SGDLS, CDR2 YYNGEE. CDR3 coding DNA: TGTGCCAGCAGCGTAGATTCCTATGGCTACACCTTC. This gives the protein CASSVDSYGYTF. The variable domain in full, with the rest retrieved from reference TRBV9 and TRBJ1-2, is DSGVTQTPKHLITATGQRVTLRCSPRSGDLSVYWYQQSLDQGLQFLIQYYNGEERAKGNILERFSAQQFPDLHSELNLSSLELGDSALYFCASSVDSYGYTFGSGTRLTVV.

The chain is built from TRBV4-3 and TRBJ2-1; D possibly corresponds to TRBD2 (5 bases). Germline V gene data show CDR1 as LGHNA and CDR2 as YSLEER. The CDR3 covers 17 residues. V was clipped by 0 bases and J by 1 base, with 13 bases between them. The CDR3 is CASSQDLRGRSYNEQFF. The CDR3 nucleotides read TGCGCCAGCAGCCAAGATCTCCGGGGTAGGTCCTACAATGAGCAGTTCTTC.

This clonotype was observed a few times. This chain links TRBV6-5 with TRBJ2-3; 8 bases fit TRBD1. This CDR3 is 14 amino acids long. The V gene end was trimmed by 10 bases and the J gene end by 6 bases; junction bases not matched to a gene: 12. CDR1 MNHEY and CDR2 SVGAGI come from the germline V gene. CDR3 residues: CATRVPGGVDTQYF. The CDR3 DNA reads as TGTGCCACCCGAGTCCCAGGGGGCGTGGATACGCAGTATTTT.